This T cell receptor (beta chain) was retrieved from a study of cytomegalovirus exposure and HLA in healthy donors. V gave up 1 base and J gave up 2 bases; unmatched junction bases: 6. Germline V lookup: CDR1 SEHNR, CDR2 FQNEAQ (reference sequence). The CDR3 is made up of 16 amino acids. Worth noting for this clone: Its antigen is unknown.

Study results and caveats: According to a subsequent analysis, TCR clusters identified in the first cohort showed a tendency to co-occur across the approximately 130 validation repertoires.

Sequenced by immunoSEQ multiplex PCR; TCRdb stores in-frame clones only, minus some. The table has about 57,000 clones, 85% to 95% seen once. The sequenced material came from PBMCs. V usage is TRBV7-9 and J usage is TRBJ2-7; 9 nucleotides align to TRBD2. The receptor's source is a woman in her late teens or twenties in good health and CMV-seronegative. The chain's CDR3 is CASSLEASGATYEQYF. The CDR3 DNA reads TGTGCCAGCAGCTTAGAGGCTAGCGGGGCCACCTACGAGCAGTACTTC.